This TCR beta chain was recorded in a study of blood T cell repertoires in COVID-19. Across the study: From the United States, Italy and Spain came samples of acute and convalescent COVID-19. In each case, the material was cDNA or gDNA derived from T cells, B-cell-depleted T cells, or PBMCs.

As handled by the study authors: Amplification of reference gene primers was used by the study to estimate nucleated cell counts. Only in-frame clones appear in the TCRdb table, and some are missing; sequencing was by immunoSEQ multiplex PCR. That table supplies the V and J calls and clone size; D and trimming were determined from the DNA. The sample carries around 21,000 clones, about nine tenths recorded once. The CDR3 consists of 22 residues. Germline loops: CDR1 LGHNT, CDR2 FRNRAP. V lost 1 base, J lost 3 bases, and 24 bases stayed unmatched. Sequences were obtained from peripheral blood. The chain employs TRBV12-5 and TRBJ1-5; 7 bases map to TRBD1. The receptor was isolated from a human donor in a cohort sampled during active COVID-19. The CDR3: CASGLAFRAGGNAQVSNQPQHF. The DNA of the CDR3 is TGTGCTAGTGGTTTGGCCTTCCGGGCAGGGGGAAACGCTCAAGTGTCCAATCAGCCCCAGCATTTT. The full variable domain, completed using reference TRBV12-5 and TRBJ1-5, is DARVTQTPRHKVTEMGQEVTMRCQPILGHNTVFWYRQTMMQGLELLAYFRNRAPLDDSGMPKDRFSAEMPDATLATLKIQPSEPRDSAVYFCASGLAFRAGGNAQVSNQPQHFGDGTRLSIL.